These T cell receptor beta chains were read from a single sample in a study of CD8+ T cells in alopecia areata. Profiling relied on immunoSEQ multiplex PCR, and the TCRdb table lists in-frame clones only, not all of them. The sample yields 130,000 or so clones, more than 85% seen once. The input for sequencing was CD8+ T cells sorted from blood, taken at week 4, from a patient treated with tofacitinib. The receptors derive from a human donor with alopecia areata. Both conserved end residues are part of each CDR3. A clone size is listed for some rows: how often the clone was seen (once, few, many), or a class if it is expanded.

J gene	V gene	clone size	CDR3 protein
TRBJ1-5	TRBV19	NA	CASTDRYNQPQHF
TRBJ2-1	TRBV6-5	NA	CASSIGGLFANEQFF
TRBJ2-7	TRBV9	few	CASSPPGQGIHEQYF
TRBJ2-5	TRBV11-2	NA	CASSLWAGAKETQYF
TRBJ2-7	TRBV30	NA	CASDRGGYEQYF
TRBJ2-3	TRBV9	NA	CASSPQGGEWDTQYF
TRBJ2-7	TRBV4-1	NA	CASSLGTEYEQYF
TRBJ1-3	TRBV4-1	few	CATRGIGNTIYF
TRBJ1-2	TRBV6-5	NA	CASSYPNGGYTF
TRBJ2-7	TRBV12-5	NA	CASGAGIDRVVSEQYF
TRBJ2-5	TRBV13	once	CASSPTSAKETQYF
TRBJ2-7	TRBV5-1	NA	CASGTGTGEDEQYF
TRBJ1-4	TRBV29-1	NA	CSVEQGNEKLFF
TRBJ2-7	TRBV2	NA	CASLRRLAGATYYEQYF
TRBJ1-1	TRBV19	NA	CASKIGTTEAFF
TRBJ1-2	TRBV14	NA	CASSPWTESNYGYTF
TRBJ2-3	TRBV7-2	NA	CASSVTLGPNRAQYF
TRBJ1-1	TRBV29-1	NA	CSVESGVIEAFF
TRBJ2-1	TRBV4-1	NA	CASSQETGGSYNEQFF
TRBJ2-3	TRBV7-3	once	CASSATGTSADTQYF
TRBJ2-1	TRBV4-1	NA	CASSQEGAGSYNEQFF
TRBJ2-1	TRBV7-9	few	CASSLARAGALNEQFF
TRBJ2-5	TRBV27	NA	CASSIAQGILQETQYF
TRBJ2-7	TRBV25-1	NA	CASSEWTEEQYF
TRBJ1-6	TRBV10-3	NA	CAISEKGSSPLHF
TRBJ2-7	TRBV2	NA	CASRGEYEQYF
TRBJ1-1	TRBV6-5	NA	CASSFTGEDTEAFF
TRBJ2-7	TRBV25-1	once	CASSEIYEQYF
TRBJ2-1	TRBV7-6	NA	CASSFGGAVNEQFF
TRBJ2-7	TRBV12-5	NA	CASGLSLEQYF
TRBJ1-4	TRBV9	NA	CASSDNEKLFF
TRBJ2-2	TRBV27	NA	CASSFTRAAGELFF
TRBJ2-3	TRBV7-8	NA	CASSHRGERADTQYF
TRBJ1-2	TRBV6-5	NA	CASRPWGGNGYTF